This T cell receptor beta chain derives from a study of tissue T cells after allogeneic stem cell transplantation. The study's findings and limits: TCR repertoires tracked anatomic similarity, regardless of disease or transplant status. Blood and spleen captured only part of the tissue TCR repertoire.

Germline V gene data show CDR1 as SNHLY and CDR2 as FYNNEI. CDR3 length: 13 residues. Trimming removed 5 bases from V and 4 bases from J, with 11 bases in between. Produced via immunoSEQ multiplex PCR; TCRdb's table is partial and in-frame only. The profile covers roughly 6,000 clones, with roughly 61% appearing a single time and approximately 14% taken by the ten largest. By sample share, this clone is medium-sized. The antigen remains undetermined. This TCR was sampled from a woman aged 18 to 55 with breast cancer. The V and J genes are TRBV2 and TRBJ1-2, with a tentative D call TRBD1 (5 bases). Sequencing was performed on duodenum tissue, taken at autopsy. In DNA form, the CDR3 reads TGTGCCAGCAGTCACGGGGGGATCTATGGCTACACCTTC. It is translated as CASSHGGIYGYTF.